The rows below give T cell receptor beta chains drawn from one sample of a study of radiotherapy plus CTLA-4 blockade in lung cancer. Data came from immunoSEQ multiplex PCR; TCRdb stores just in-frame clones and leaves some out. The sample records about 62,000 clones, 70% to 80% being singletons. Sequencing was performed on peripheral blood, taken from a patient treated with radiotherapy plus ipilimumab. These receptors originate from a human donor with non-small cell lung cancer who had a complete response to radiotherapy plus ipilimumab. Both conserved end residues are part of each CDR3. A D gene is named only where the DNA matches it firmly. Rows give clone size only sometimes, using once, few, many, or a class for an expanded clone.

DNA	CDR3	D	size	V	J
TGTGCCAGCTCACCACCGAATAAGCTTAATGAAAAACTGTTTTTT	CASSPPNKLNEKLFF	-	-	TRBV18	TRBJ1-4
TGTGCCAGCAGCTTAGCGCAGAATTCACCCCTCCACTTT	CASSLAQNSPLHF	-	-	TRBV7-8	TRBJ1-6
TGCGCCAGCAGCCAACGACAGGGTAGGGGAAATGAAAAACTGTTTTTT	CASSQRQGRGNEKLFF	TRBD1	-	TRBV4-3	TRBJ1-4
TGTGCCAGCAGCAAAGGAAGACAGGACTACGAGCAGTACTTC	CASSKGRQDYEQYF	-	-	TRBV21-1	TRBJ2-7
TGTGCCAGCAGCCCCGCGGGACTAGCGGCCAGCAATGAGCAGTTCTTC	CASSPAGLAASNEQFF	TRBD2	-	TRBV5-4	TRBJ2-1
TGTGCCAGCTCACCCCGCAGGGATTCACCCCTCCACTTT	CASSPRRDSPLHF	-	-	TRBV18	TRBJ1-6
TGTGCCACCTTCCCTGAACTCGACAGGGGAGAGACCCAGTACTTC	CATFPELDRGETQYF	TRBD1	-	TRBV10-3	TRBJ2-5
TGTGCCAGCAGTCCAGGGGGCCGAGAGACCCAGTACTTC	CASSPGGRETQYF	TRBD1	-	TRBV11-2	TRBJ2-5
TGCAGCGTGGGGACAGGGCAAGGGACCATATATTTT	CSVGTGQGTIYF	TRBD1	few	TRBV29-1	TRBJ1-3
TGTGCCAGCAGCCGAGAGACAGGACCCTATGGCTACACCTTC	CASSRETGPYGYTF	-	-	TRBV28	TRBJ1-2
TGCGCCAGCAGCTTGGGCCCAGGGGTCCACACAGATACGCAGTATTTT	CASSLGPGVHTDTQYF	-	-	TRBV5-1	TRBJ2-3
TGTGCTAGTGGGACCAGGGGGAGCGAGACCCAGTACTTC	CASGTRGSETQYF	TRBD1	-	TRBV12-5	TRBJ2-5
TGTGCCAGTAAGCAACAGGGGACCACCGGGGAGCTGTTTTTT	CASKQQGTTGELFF	TRBD1	-	TRBV19	TRBJ2-2
TGTGCCAGTAGTATCCGGGCCGGGGAACGCAATCAGCCCCAGCATTTT	CASSIRAGERNQPQHF	-	-	TRBV19	TRBJ1-5
TGTGCCAGTAGTATACTAGCGTATAGCACAGATACGCAGTATTTT	CASSILAYSTDTQYF	-	-	TRBV19	TRBJ2-3
TGTGCCAGCACCGCAGACAGGGGCCTTTTGCCCCAGCATTTT	CASTADRGLLPQHF	TRBD1	-	TRBV28	TRBJ1-5
TGCGCCAGCAGCGCTCCGACAGTCCAAGAGACCCAGTACTTC	CASSAPTVQETQYF	-	-	TRBV5-1	TRBJ2-5
TGTGCCAGCAGCTACGGGGGTACAGATACGCAGTATTTT	CASSYGGTDTQYF	-	-	TRBV7-9	TRBJ2-3
TGTGCCAGCAGCTTAGGACTAGCGGGGGGGAATGAGCAGTTCTTC	CASSLGLAGGNEQFF	TRBD2	-	TRBV7-7	TRBJ2-1
TGTGCCAGCAGCCCGGCAGTGAGGGCGGGGTATAGCAATCAGCCCCAGCATTTT	CASSPAVRAGYSNQPQHF	-	-	TRBV11-2	TRBJ1-5
TGTGCCACCAGCAGAGCTTGGCGGGAGGGTGAGAATGAGCAGTTCTTC	CATSRAWREGENEQFF	TRBD2	-	TRBV15	TRBJ2-1
TGCAGCGTTGAATGGCTAGCGGGGGCGCGCAATGAGCAGTTCTTC	CSVEWLAGARNEQFF	TRBD2	-	TRBV29-1	TRBJ2-1
TGTGCCAGCAGTGAAGCTCGGTCATCTCTAGGGGAGCTGTTTTTT	CASSEARSSLGELFF	-	-	TRBV2	TRBJ2-2
TGCAGTGCTTGGGGCGGGGTCGAGCAGTACTTC	CSAWGGVEQYF	-	-	TRBV20-1	TRBJ2-7
TGTGCCAGCAGCGTAAGGGACAGCTACTCTGGAAACACCATATATTTT	CASSVRDSYSGNTIYF	TRBD1	-	TRBV13	TRBJ1-3
TGCGCCAGCAGCCAGGTTTTCGGGGGACGGGGACTCAACGCCTATGAGCAGTTCTTC	CASSQVFGGRGLNAYEQFF	-	-	TRBV4-3	TRBJ2-1
TGCGCCAGCAGCCCGGCAACTAGTTCGGGCACAGATACGCAGTATTTT	CASSPATSSGTDTQYF	-	-	TRBV5-1	TRBJ2-3
TGTGCCAGCAGCATCAGGGTAACTAATGAAAAACTGTTTTTT	CASSIRVTNEKLFF	-	-	TRBV6-6	TRBJ1-4
TGTGCCAGCAGCTCCCGACAGGGGGGAGATACGCAGTATTTT	CASSSRQGGDTQYF	TRBD1	few	TRBV5-5	TRBJ2-3
TGTGCCAGCAGTTCGAGCGGGGGGGCCACAGATACGCAGTATTTT	CASSSSGGATDTQYF	TRBD2	-	TRBV7-9	TRBJ2-3
TGTGCCAGCAGTGTTTCTACTACAGGGGCTACCGGGGAGCTGTTTTTT	CASSVSTTGATGELFF	TRBD1	once	TRBV6-4	TRBJ2-2
TGTGCCAGCAGTTTAGTCCGGGATCAGCCCCAGCATTTT	CASSLVRDQPQHF	-	-	TRBV28	TRBJ1-5
TGTGCCAGCAGCGGGACAGGAACAACCTACGAGCAGTACTTC	CASSGTGTTYEQYF	TRBD1	-	TRBV2	TRBJ2-7
TGTGCCGGGGCGGGGGTGGGTGGCTACACCTTC	CAGAGVGGYTF	-	-	TRBV2	TRBJ1-2
TGTGCCAGCAAGCGGCCGCCGGGTTACGAGCAGTACTTC	CASKRPPGYEQYF	-	-	TRBV6-1	TRBJ2-7
TGCGCCAGCAGTGTGTCTGGGGCCACCGGGGAGCTGTTTTTT	CASSVSGATGELFF	-	-	TRBV4-1	TRBJ2-2
TGTGCCAGCAGCCAAGGGACGGGAGTAATCACCGGGGAGCTGTTTTTT	CASSQGTGVITGELFF	-	-	TRBV4-2	TRBJ2-2
TGTGCCTGGGACAGGGGTCGAACGAGCGGCTACACCTTC	CAWDRGRTSGYTF	TRBD1	-	TRBV30	TRBJ1-2
TGTGCCAGCAGGGTCAGCGGGAGCACAGATACGCAGTATTTT	CASRVSGSTDTQYF	-	-	TRBV2	TRBJ2-3
TGCGCCAGCAGCAGGGACAGGTCAGGGACCCAGTACTTC	CASSRDRSGTQYF	TRBD1	-	TRBV5-1	TRBJ2-5
TGTGCCAGCAGTTCCCTCAGGGGCTACAATGAGCAGTTCTTC	CASSSLRGYNEQFF	-	-	TRBV28	TRBJ2-1
TGTGCCAGCAGCTCGAAGACCGGTGGGGCGGGAAAAAACACCGGGGAGCTGTTTTTT	CASSSKTGGAGKNTGELFF	-	few	TRBV5-6	TRBJ2-2
TGTGCCAGCAGTATTCGGACTAGCGGGGGATACGAGCAGTACTTC	CASSIRTSGGYEQYF	TRBD2	-	TRBV27	TRBJ2-7
TGCGCCAGCAGCGCCGAAACGGGAGGTTATGAGCAGTTCTTC	CASSAETGGYEQFF	TRBD2	-	TRBV5-1	TRBJ2-1
TGCAGCGTTAAATATACAGGGGCGCGGGGTGAAAAACTGTTTTTT	CSVKYTGARGEKLFF	TRBD1	-	TRBV29-1	TRBJ1-4
TGTGCCAGCAGACCTACGGGACAGGGTGGCCACGAGCAGTACTTC	CASRPTGQGGHEQYF	TRBD1	-	TRBV6-5	TRBJ2-7
TGTGCCAGTAGTAGAGGGACTAGCGGGAGGGCCTACGAGCAGTACTTC	CASSRGTSGRAYEQYF	TRBD2	-	TRBV19	TRBJ2-7
TGTGCCAGCAGTTTGGTGGAGGGCGGCCAGCCCCAGCATTTT	CASSLVEGGQPQHF	-	-	TRBV28	TRBJ1-5
TGTGCCAGCAGCTGGAGCACCGGGGAGCTGTTTTTT	CASSWSTGELFF	-	-	TRBV9	TRBJ2-2